A selection of T cell receptor beta chains follows, all from one sample in a study of naive CD8 T cells in extremely preterm neonates. Assay: immunoSEQ multiplex PCR; the TCRdb copy retains only in-frame clones and omits some. The sample has about 23,000 clones, 88% seen once; the top ten hold 0.8% to 0.95%. The source material was naive CD8+ T cells from cord blood. Every receptor here comes from a boy who was born preterm. CDR3s include the opening cysteine and the closing phenylalanine or tryptophan. The D gene is left open where the match is weak. Clone size is not always given. Where it is, it says once, few, many or a class for expanded clones.

clone_size j_call d_call v_call cdr3_nt cdr3_aa
NA TRBJ2-1 NA TRBV19 TGTGCCAGTAGTATAGATCACAATGAGCAGTTCTTC CASSIDHNEQFF
NA TRBJ2-7 TRBD2 TRBV4-2 TGTGCCAGCAGCCAAGCTCAGAGCGGGGGGGCCCTCGAGCAGTACTTC CASSQAQSGGALEQYF
NA TRBJ2-3 TRBD2 TRBV25-1 TGTGCCAGCAGTGTTAGCGGGGGGGCAGATACGCAGTATTTT CASSVSGGADTQYF
NA TRBJ1-1 NA TRBV5-1 TGCGCCAGCAGCGCCCCAGGGACGACTGAAGCTTTCTTT CASSAPGTTEAFF
NA TRBJ1-4 TRBD1 TRBV30 TGTGCCTGGAGTGTCCGGGACAGGGGTGAAAAACTGTTTTTT CAWSVRDRGEKLFF
NA TRBJ1-2 TRBD1 TRBV5-1 TGCGCCAGCAGCTTGACAGGGGGCGGCTACACCTTC CASSLTGGGYTF
NA TRBJ2-7 NA TRBV6-5 TGTGCCAGCAGTTACTCTACAACCTACGAGCAGTACTTC CASSYSTTYEQYF
NA TRBJ2-7 NA TRBV4-1 TGCGCCAGCAGCCAAAGGGCAGGGACCTCGGACGAGCAGTACTTC CASSQRAGTSDEQYF
NA TRBJ1-1 TRBD1 TRBV6-5 TGTGCCAGCAGTTACTCGACAGGGACTGAAGCTTTCTTT CASSYSTGTEAFF
NA TRBJ2-7 TRBD1 TRBV7-3 TGTGCCAGCAGCCCCGGGACAGGGGGCGCGTACGAGCAGTACTTC CASSPGTGGAYEQYF
NA TRBJ1-5 NA TRBV6-5 TGTGCCAGCAGTTACAATAGCAATCAGCCCCAGCATTTT CASSYNSNQPQHF
NA TRBJ2-6 NA TRBV5-4 TGTGCCAGCTCTGTTCCCGTACAAAGTCGGGCCAACGTCCTGACTTTC CASSVPVQSRANVLTF
NA TRBJ2-7 NA TRBV11-2 TGTGCCAGCAGCTTGTACGAGCAGTACTTC CASSLYEQYF
NA TRBJ2-7 TRBD1 TRBV5-1 TGCGCCAGCGGGACAGGGGGCTACGAGCAGTACTTC CASGTGGYEQYF
NA TRBJ1-4 NA TRBV19 TGTGCCAGTAGCGGGAGGGGGAATGAAAAACTGTTTTTT CASSGRGNEKLFF
once TRBJ2-5 TRBD1 TRBV6-1 TGTGCCAGCACCAGGGGGCAAGAGACCCAGTACTTC CASTRGQETQYF
NA TRBJ1-5 TRBD1 TRBV27 TGTGCCAGCAGTTTGACAGGGGCGAATCAGCCCCAGCATTTT CASSLTGANQPQHF
NA TRBJ1-5 TRBD1 TRBV27 TGTGCCAGCCGGGACAGGGGCAATCAGCCCCAGCATTTT CASRDRGNQPQHF
NA TRBJ2-7 NA TRBV5-1 TGCGCCAGCAGCAAGGGGTACGAGCAGTACTTC CASSKGYEQYF
NA TRBJ1-4 NA TRBV4-1 TGTGCCAGCAGCCAAGATGAAAAACTGTTTTTT CASSQDEKLFF
NA TRBJ1-1 NA TRBV6-1 TGTGCCAGCAGTGAACAGAACACTGAAGCTTTCTTT CASSEQNTEAFF
NA TRBJ1-2 NA TRBV7-9 TGTGCCAGCGGCCCCGACTGGGGAACCCTCTATGGCTACACCTTC CASGPDWGTLYGYTF
NA TRBJ1-5 TRBD1 TRBV7-2 TGTGCCAGCAGCTTAGGGACAGGGGGCAATCAGCCCCAGCATTTT CASSLGTGGNQPQHF
NA TRBJ2-7 NA TRBV27 TGTGCCAGCAGTTCAGGGGACGAGCAGTACTTC CASSSGDEQYF
NA TRBJ1-1 NA TRBV13 TGTGCCAGCAGCTGGCAGAACACTGAAGCTTTCTTT CASSWQNTEAFF
NA TRBJ1-3 NA TRBV6-4 TGTGCCAGCAGTGACTCGACCGGGTCTGGAAACACCATATATTTT CASSDSTGSGNTIYF
NA TRBJ1-4 NA TRBV27 TGTGCCAGCAGTTTATGGGGGGCTAATGAAAAACTGTTTTTT CASSLWGANEKLFF